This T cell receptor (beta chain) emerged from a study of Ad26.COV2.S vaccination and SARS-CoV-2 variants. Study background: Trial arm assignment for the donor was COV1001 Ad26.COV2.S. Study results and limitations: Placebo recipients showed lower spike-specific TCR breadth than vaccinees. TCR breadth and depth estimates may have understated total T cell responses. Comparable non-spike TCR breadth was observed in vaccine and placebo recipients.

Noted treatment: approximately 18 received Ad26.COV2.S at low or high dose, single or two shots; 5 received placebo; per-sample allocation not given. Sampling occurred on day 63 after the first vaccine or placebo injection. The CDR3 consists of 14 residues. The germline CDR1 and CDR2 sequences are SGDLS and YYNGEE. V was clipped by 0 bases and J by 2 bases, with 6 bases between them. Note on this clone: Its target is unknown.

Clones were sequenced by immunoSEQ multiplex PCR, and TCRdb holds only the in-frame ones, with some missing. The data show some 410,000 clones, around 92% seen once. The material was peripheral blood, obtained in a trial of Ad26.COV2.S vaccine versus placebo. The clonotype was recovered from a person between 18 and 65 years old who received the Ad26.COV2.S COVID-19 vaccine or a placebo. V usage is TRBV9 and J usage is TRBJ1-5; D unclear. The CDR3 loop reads CASSVDGGNQPQHF. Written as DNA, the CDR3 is TGTGCCAGCAGCGTAGATGGGGGCAATCAGCCCCAGCATTTT.